The source of this T cell receptor beta chain is a study of blood T cell repertoires in COVID-19. Assay: immunoSEQ multiplex PCR; the TCRdb copy retains only in-frame clones and omits some. The data contain 290,000 or so clones, 90% of them seen just once; the ten biggest clones take up approximately 4%. In germline, CDR1 is MDHEN, CDR2 SYDVKM. The V and J ends lost 5 bases and 6 bases respectively, with 13 bases between them. CDR3 length equals 13 residues. The rearrangement joins TRBV28 to TRBJ1-1, with D perhaps TRBD1 (5 bases). Sequenced: PBMCs or T cells enriched from blood (not recorded which). This clonotype was sampled from a woman under 30 with acute COVID-19. In nucleotides, the CDR3 is TGTGCCAGCAGTCAAGGGGTTGACGCTGAAGCTTTCTTT. Residues: CASSQGVDAEAFF. Drawing the rest from reference TRBV28 and TRBJ1-1, the complete variable domain is DVKVTQSSRYLVKRTGEKVFLECVQDMDHENMFWYRQDPGLGLRLIYFSYDVKMKEKGDIPEGYSVSREKKERFSLILESASTNQTSMYLCASSQGVDAEAFFGQGTRLTVV.